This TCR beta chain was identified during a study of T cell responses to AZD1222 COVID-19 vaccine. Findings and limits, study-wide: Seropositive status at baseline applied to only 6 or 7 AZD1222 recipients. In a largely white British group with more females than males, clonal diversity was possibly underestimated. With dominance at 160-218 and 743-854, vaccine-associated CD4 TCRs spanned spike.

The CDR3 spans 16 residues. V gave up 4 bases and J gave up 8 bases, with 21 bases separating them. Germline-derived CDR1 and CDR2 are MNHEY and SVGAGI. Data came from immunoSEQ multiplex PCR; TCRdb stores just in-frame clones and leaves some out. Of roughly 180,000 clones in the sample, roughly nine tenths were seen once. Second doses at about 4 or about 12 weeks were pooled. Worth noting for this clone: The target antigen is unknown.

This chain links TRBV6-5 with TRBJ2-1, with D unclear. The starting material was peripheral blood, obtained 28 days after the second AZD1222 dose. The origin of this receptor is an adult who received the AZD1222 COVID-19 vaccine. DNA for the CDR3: TGTGCCAGCAGTTCTATGACTCCCCTCCTTTGGGATGAGCAGTTCTTC. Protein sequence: CASSSMTPLLWDEQFF.